A single sample is the source of the 2 T cell receptor beta chains below, sequenced in a study of vaccination and CD4 T cells after COVID-19. Treatment reported: approximately 11-day PBMC culture with coronavirus spike peptide pools or control peptides (ViraFEST assay). With the Oncomine TCR Beta short-read assay, DNA from cultured CD4+ T cells was sequenced. Using its own MiXCR run on the PCR reads, TCRdb lists one record per CDR3 protein. The data hold some 15,000 distinct CDR3 sequences, with over 70% observed a single time. No antigen is known for these receptors. Sequencing was carried out using CD4+ T cells from blood, cultured in vitro. Receptors were obtained from a human donor who had recovered from COVID-19.

This clonotype was counted a few times. The chain joins TRBV6-4 to TRBJ1-5; D is ambiguous. V lost 4 bases and J lost 5, with 9 bases in between. This CDR3 region has 13 residues. The V gene's germline CDR1 is MRHNA and CDR2 SNTAGT. CDR3 amino acids: CASSVVRDQPQHF. In DNA form, the CDR3 reads TGTGCCAGCAGTGTTGTCAGAGATCAGCCCCAGCATTTT.

J is TRBJ1-2 and V is TRBV20-1; D possibly corresponds to TRBD1 (5 bases). The germline CDR1 and CDR2 sequences are DFQATT and SNEGSKA (reference sequence). V lost 5 bases to trimming and J lost 4 bases, with 26 bases between them. The CDR3 loop spans 17 amino acids. CDR3 bases: TGCAGTGCTGATTTCCTTGGTGGTCGAGGGGCTCCCTATGGCTACACCTTC. Encoded protein: CSADFLGGRGAPYGYTF.